Shown below are 23 T cell receptor beta chains from a single sample sequenced in a study of CD8+ T cells in alopecia areata. Extraction and reverse transcription of RNA yielded cDNA as the sequencing template. Sequencing used immunoSEQ multiplex PCR; TCRdb keeps in-frame clones, though not all of them. The data show 150,000 to 200,000 clones, with approximately 59% seen just once and approximately 15% held by the top ten. The sample here was CD4+ T cells sorted from blood, taken at week 0. The source is a human donor with alopecia areata.

The J gene is TRBJ2-1, the V gene TRBV19; a weak D match, TRBD1 (5 bases). The germline V and J ends were trimmed by 8 bases and 6 bases, with 17 bases remaining between them. CDR1 LNHDA and CDR2 SQIVND come from the germline V gene (reference sequence). The CDR3 runs to 14 residues. The CDR3 loop is CASPFGQGTNEQFF. In nucleotides, the CDR3 is TGTGCCAGTCCCTTCGGCCAGGGTACCAATGAGCAGTTCTTC.

The J gene is TRBJ2-7, the V gene TRBV29-1; weak D call: TRBD1 (5 bases). In germline, CDR1 is SQVTM, CDR2 ANQGSEA. CDR3 length equals 13 residues. V lost 8 bases and J 2 bases, leaving 16 bases between the germline ends. In DNA form, the CDR3 reads TGCAGCCCCCCTGGGGCAGCAACCTACGAGCAGTACTTC. This translates into CSPPGAATYEQYF.

This clone was seen more than once but under ten times. V usage is TRBV4-2 and J usage is TRBJ2-2; D call uncertain. CDR1 LGHNA and CDR2 YNFKEQ come from the germline V gene. Trimming left V 6 bases short and J 1 base short, with 9 bases between. The CDR3 loop spans 14 amino acids. Written as DNA, the CDR3 is TGTGCCAGCAGTCACACCAGGAACACCGGGGAGCTGTTTTTT. It translates to CASSHTRNTGELFF.

The chain is built from TRBV30 and TRBJ2-7; unclear D gene. V dropped 1 base and J dropped 2 bases, with 15 bases sitting between them. Germline V gene lookup returns CDR1 GTSNPN and CDR2 SVGIG (reference sequence). The CDR3 has 15 amino acids. CDR3 sequence: CAWSDSTTEPYEQYF. The CDR3 coding sequence is TGTGCCTGGAGTGATTCGACGACCGAGCCCTACGAGCAGTACTTC.

The CDR3: CASSIQTSSYNEQFF. In DNA, the CDR3 is TGTGCCAGCAGCATCCAGACTAGCTCCTACAATGAGCAGTTCTTC. V gene TRBV7-2 combines with J gene TRBJ2-1; possibly TRBD2 for D (6 bases). The CDR3 has 15 residues. CDR1 is SGHTA, CDR2 FQGNSA, per germline. V shed 5 bases and J shed 0 bases, with 11 bases lying between them.

The chain has TRBV20-1 and TRBJ2-5; no firm D call. Germline loops: CDR1 DFQATT, CDR2 SNEGSKA (reference sequence). V shed 3 bases and J shed 0 bases, with 2 bases lying between them. CDR3 size: 11 residues. The CDR3 reads CSASDQETQYF. Written as DNA, the CDR3 is TGCAGTGCTAGTGACCAAGAGACCCAGTACTTC.

The chain recombines TRBV5-1 with TRBJ2-5; D could derive from TRBD1 or TRBD2 (5 bases each). This CDR3 has 14 residues. The germline V gene has CDR1 SGHRS and CDR2 YFSETQ. V was shortened by 0 bases and J by 2 bases, with 8 bases between the two germline ends. In DNA form, the CDR3 reads TGCGCCAGCAGCTTGGTGGGGGTGCAAGAGACCCAGTACTTC. It yields the protein CASSLVGVQETQYF.

The chain uses TRBV2 and TRBJ1-4; D might be TRBD1 (5 bases). The germline gives CDR1 SNHLY, CDR2 FYNNEI. Trimming left V 7 bases short and J 13 bases short, with 13 bases between. This CDR3 has 11 residues. The DNA for the CDR3 is TGTGCCAGCACCGCGGGGGGTGGACTGTTTTTT. It is translated as CASTAGGGLFF.

The DNA for the CDR3 is TGTGCCTGGAGTATGGGCCGTCCAGACATCTATGGCTACACCTTC. Protein product: CAWSMGRPDIYGYTF. The V call is TRBV30, the J call TRBJ1-2; the D is unclear. Germline V gene lookup returns CDR1 GTSNPN and CDR2 SVGIG (reference sequence). Trimming shortened V by 2 bases and J by 4 bases, and 17 bases separated the two germline ends. CDR3 length: 15 amino acids.

This clone showed up just once. V is TRBV5-1 and J is TRBJ1-4; 7 bases line up with TRBD1. CDR1 SGHRS and CDR2 YFSETQ come from the germline V gene. Losses at the gene ends were 4 bases for V and 1 base for J; bases not matched to a gene: 4. This CDR3 region has 15 residues. CDR3 amino acids: CASSTHRGTNEKLFF. CDR3 nucleotides: TGCGCCAGCAGCACGCACAGGGGAACTAATGAAAAACTGTTTTTT.

DNA of the CDR3: TGTGCCAGCAGCCCCCCGACACCCGGGGAGCTGTTTTTT. This sequence encodes CASSPPTPGELFF. This chain joins TRBV7-2 and TRBJ2-2, with D unclear. The CDR3 is made up of 13 amino acids. Germline loops: CDR1 SGHTA, CDR2 FQGNSA. V lost 5 bases to trimming and J lost 6 bases, with 10 bases between them.

This clone occurred once. The chain employs TRBV29-1 and TRBJ2-7; TRBD2 is a possible D gene (5 bases). The CDR3 is 13 amino acids. Germline V gene lookup returns CDR1 SQVTM and CDR2 ANQGSEA. Trimming took off 4 bases at V and 4 bases at J, with 14 bases between the two ends. The chain's CDR3 is CSVAAGSGYEQYF. CDR3 bases: TGCAGCGTTGCCGCGGGCTCTGGATACGAGCAGTACTTC.

J is TRBJ1-1 and V is TRBV7-9; D is unresolved. Between the trimmed V and J ends, which lost 5 bases and 3 bases, there was a span of 4 bases. This CDR3 comprises 11 residues. Germline-derived CDR1 and CDR2 are SEHNR and FQNEAQ (reference sequence). CDR3 region: CASSAYTEAFF. DNA of the CDR3: TGTGCCAGCAGCGCCTACACTGAAGCTTTCTTT.

This clone has a handful of counts. The rearrangement links TRBV7-2 to TRBJ2-3; D possibly corresponds to TRBD1 (6 bases). The CDR3 extends over 13 amino acids. The V gene's germline CDR1 is SGHTA and CDR2 FQGNSA. Trimming stripped 3 bases from V and 3 bases from J, with 7 bases between. The CDR3 sequence: CASSFTGTDTQYF. The CDR3 DNA sequence: TGTGCCAGCAGCTTCACAGGGACAGATACGCAGTATTTT.

The gene calls are TRBV29-1 and TRBJ2-3; D possibly corresponds to TRBD1 (5 bases). The CDR3 sequence is 13 residues long. V shed 4 bases and J shed 2 bases, with 10 bases lying between them. Looked up from germline, CDR1 is SQVTM and CDR2 is ANQGSEA. The CDR3 region is CSVAMTDTDTQYF. CDR3 in DNA: TGCAGCGTTGCGATGACAGACACAGATACGCAGTATTTT.

This rearrangement joins TRBV15 to TRBJ1-2, with D perhaps matching TRBD1 (5 bases). This CDR3 region has 15 residues. Trimming removed 0 bases from V and 2 bases from J, with 10 bases in between. The germline V gene has CDR1 LNHNV and CDR2 YYDKDF (reference sequence). The CDR3 spells CATSRDYGGNYGYTF. CDR3 coding DNA: TGTGCCACCAGCAGAGATTATGGGGGGAACTATGGCTACACCTTC.

The V gene is TRBV4-2, the J gene TRBJ2-1, with a weak D call TRBD1 (6 bases). Germline CDR1 and CDR2: LGHNA and YNFKEQ. V was pared by 0 bases and J by 15 bases, with 15 bases between. The CDR3 is made up of 13 amino acids. This CDR3 reads CASSQDYWDKMFF. In DNA, the CDR3 is TGTGCCAGCAGCCAAGATTATTGGGACAAGATGTTCTTC.

The chain has TRBV2 and TRBJ2-3; D may be TRBD2 (5 bases). This CDR3 has 15 residues. V was clipped by 7 bases and J by 0 bases, with 14 bases between them. CDR1 SNHLY and CDR2 FYNNEI come from the germline V gene. In DNA form, the CDR3 reads TGTGCCAGCATCCCTCTAGGACTTAGCACAGATACGCAGTATTTT. Protein sequence: CASIPLGLSTDTQYF.

The table lists this clone with a few counts. The V gene is TRBV11-2, the J gene TRBJ2-1; perhaps TRBD2 as D (6 bases). V lost 5 bases and J 0 bases, leaving 14 bases between the germline ends. The germline V gene encodes CDR1 SGHAT and CDR2 FQNNGV. This CDR3 has 16 amino acids. The CDR3 region is CASSPAGSGSYNEQFF. CDR3 coding DNA: TGTGCCAGCAGCCCCGCGGGGAGCGGCTCCTACAATGAGCAGTTCTTC.

J is TRBJ2-3 and V is TRBV5-6; D is uncertain. V lost 2 bases to trimming and J lost 2 bases, with 12 bases between them. Germline values: CDR1 SGHDT, CDR2 YYEEEE. This CDR3 has 15 amino acids. In nucleotides, the CDR3 is TGTGCCAGCAGCTTATCCCGGTCTTACACAGATACGCAGTATTTT. Its translation: CASSLSRSYTDTQYF. The variable domain in full, with the rest retrieved from reference TRBV5-6 and TRBJ2-3, is DAGVTQSPTHLIKTRGQQVTLRCSPKSGHDTVSWYQQALGQGPQFIFQYYEEEERQRGNFPDRFSGHQFPNYSSELNVNALLLGDSALYLCASSLSRSYTDTQYFGPGTRLTVL.

This clone was seen more than once but under ten times. The chain recombines TRBV10-3 with TRBJ1-5, with D hard to call. V was shortened by 2 bases and J by 3 bases, with 8 bases between the two germline ends. CDR3 length equals 14 residues. Looked up from germline, CDR1 is ENHRY and CDR2 is SYGVKD. The CDR3 loop is CAISERADNQPQHF. The CDR3 bases are TGTGCCATCAGTGAGAGGGCAGACAATCAGCCCCAGCATTTT.

V usage is TRBV29-1 and J usage is TRBJ1-1; D unresolved. The CDR3 spans 15 residues. Per germline, CDR1 SQVTM and CDR2 ANQGSEA. Trimming took off 1 base at V and 4 bases at J, with 16 bases between the two ends. CDR3 in DNA: TGCAGCGTTGAAGGGGGAGGAGTAGGTCGCACTGAAGCTTTCTTT. Its translation: CSVEGGGVGRTEAFF.

V usage is TRBV7-9 and J usage is TRBJ1-4; D gene ambiguous. The CDR3 consists of 14 residues. The germline gives CDR1 SEHNR, CDR2 FQNEAQ (reference sequence). V lost 3 bases and J 8 bases, leaving 13 bases between the germline ends. The CDR3 here is CASSFSGRTEKLFF. The CDR3 DNA reads TGTGCCAGCAGCTTTTCCGGACGGACCGAAAAACTGTTTTTT.